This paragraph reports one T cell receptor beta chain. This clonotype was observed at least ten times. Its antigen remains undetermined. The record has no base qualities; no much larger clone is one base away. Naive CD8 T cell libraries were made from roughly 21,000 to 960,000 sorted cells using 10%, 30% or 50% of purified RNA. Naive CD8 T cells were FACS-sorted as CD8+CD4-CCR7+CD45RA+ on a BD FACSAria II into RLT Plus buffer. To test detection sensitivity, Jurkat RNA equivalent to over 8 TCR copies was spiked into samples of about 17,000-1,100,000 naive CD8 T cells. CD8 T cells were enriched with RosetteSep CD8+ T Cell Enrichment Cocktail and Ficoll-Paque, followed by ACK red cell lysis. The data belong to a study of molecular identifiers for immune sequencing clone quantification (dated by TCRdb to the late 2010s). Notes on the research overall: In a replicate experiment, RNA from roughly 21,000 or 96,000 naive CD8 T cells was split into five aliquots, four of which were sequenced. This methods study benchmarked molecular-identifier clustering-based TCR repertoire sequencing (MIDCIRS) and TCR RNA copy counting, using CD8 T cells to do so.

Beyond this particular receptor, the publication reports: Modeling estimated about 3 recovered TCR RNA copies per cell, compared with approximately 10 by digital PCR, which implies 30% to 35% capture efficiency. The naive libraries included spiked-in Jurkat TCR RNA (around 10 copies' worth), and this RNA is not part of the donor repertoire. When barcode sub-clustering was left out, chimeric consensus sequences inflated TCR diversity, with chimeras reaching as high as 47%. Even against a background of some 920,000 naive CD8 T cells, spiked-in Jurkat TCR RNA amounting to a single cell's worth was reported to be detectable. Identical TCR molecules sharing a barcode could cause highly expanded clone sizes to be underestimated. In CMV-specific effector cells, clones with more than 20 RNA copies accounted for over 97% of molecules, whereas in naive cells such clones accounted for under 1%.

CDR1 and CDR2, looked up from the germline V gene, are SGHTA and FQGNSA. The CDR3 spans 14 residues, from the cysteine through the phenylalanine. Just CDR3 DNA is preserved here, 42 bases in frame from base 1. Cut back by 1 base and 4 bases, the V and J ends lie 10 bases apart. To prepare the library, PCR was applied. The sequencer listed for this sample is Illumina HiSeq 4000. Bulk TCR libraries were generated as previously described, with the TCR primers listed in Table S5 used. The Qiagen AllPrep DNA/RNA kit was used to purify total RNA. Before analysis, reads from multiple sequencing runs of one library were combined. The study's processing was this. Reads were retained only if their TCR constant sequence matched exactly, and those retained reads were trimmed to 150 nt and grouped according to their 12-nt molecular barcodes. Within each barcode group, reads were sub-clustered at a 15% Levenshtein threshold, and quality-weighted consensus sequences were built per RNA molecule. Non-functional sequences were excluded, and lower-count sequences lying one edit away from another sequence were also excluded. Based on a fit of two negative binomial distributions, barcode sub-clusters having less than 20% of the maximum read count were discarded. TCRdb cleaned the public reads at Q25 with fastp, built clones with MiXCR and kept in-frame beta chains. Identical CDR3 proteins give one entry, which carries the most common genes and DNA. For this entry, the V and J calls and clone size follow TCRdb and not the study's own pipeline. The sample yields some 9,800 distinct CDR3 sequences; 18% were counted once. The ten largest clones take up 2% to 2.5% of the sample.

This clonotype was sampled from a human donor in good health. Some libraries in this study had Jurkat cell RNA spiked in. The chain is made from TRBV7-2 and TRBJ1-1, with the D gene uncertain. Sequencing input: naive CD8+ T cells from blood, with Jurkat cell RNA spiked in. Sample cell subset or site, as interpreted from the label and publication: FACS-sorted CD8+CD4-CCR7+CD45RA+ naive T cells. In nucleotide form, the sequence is TGTGCCAGCAGCTTAGGGGTAGGCCCCACTGAAGCTTTCTTT. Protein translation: CASSLGVGPTEAFF.